This TCR beta chain was retrieved from a study of neurological immune-mediated disorders. V was trimmed by 11 bases and J by 1 base, leaving 14 bases between them. CDR3 length: 13 amino acids. Germline CDR1 and CDR2: MNHNY and SVGAGI (reference sequence). 5'RACE generated cDNA with 10-nucleotide random UMIs. TCRdb passed the 5' RACE reads through MiXCR, listing each CDR3 protein once. The sample yields tens of thousands of distinct CDR3 sequences, 4.5% to 6% seen once. Many counts were recorded for this clonotype. V and J are TRBV6-6 and TRBJ2-5, with D hard to call. The sequence derives from an older woman with multiple sclerosis. The material sequenced was PBMCs. This CDR3 reads CAGGRATQETQYF. In DNA form, the CDR3 reads TGTGCCGGCGGTAGAGCGACCCAAGAGACCCAGTACTTC.